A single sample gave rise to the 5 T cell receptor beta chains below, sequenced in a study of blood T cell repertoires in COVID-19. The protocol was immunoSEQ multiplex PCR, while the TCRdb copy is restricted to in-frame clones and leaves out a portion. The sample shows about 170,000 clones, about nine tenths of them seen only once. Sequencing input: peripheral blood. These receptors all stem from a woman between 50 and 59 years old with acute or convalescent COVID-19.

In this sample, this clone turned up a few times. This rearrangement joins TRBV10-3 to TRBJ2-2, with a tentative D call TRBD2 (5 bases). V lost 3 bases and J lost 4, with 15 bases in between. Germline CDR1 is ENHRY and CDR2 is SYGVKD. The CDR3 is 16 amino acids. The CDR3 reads CAISETASPSTGELFF. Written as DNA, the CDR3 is TGTGCCATCAGTGAAACGGCTAGCCCTTCCACCGGGGAGCTGTTTTTT.

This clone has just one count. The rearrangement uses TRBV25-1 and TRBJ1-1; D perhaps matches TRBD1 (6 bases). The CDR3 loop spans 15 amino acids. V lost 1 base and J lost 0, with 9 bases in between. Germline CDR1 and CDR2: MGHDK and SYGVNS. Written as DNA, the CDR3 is TGTGCCAGCAGTGAATTGGGGGGGCTGAACACTGAAGCTTTCTTT. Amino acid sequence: CASSELGGLNTEAFF. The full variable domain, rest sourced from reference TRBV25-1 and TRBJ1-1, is EADIYQTPRYLVIGTGKKITLECSQTMGHDKMYWYQQDPGMELHLIHYSYGVNSTEKGDLSSESTVSRIRTEHFPLTLESARPSHTSQYLCASSELGGLNTEAFFGQGTRLTVV.

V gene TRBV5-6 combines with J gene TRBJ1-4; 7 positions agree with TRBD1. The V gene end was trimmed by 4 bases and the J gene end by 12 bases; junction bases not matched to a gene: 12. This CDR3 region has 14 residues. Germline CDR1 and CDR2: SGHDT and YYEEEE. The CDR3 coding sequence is TGTGCCAGCAGCCATCAGGGACAGATATATCAACTGTTTTTT. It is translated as CASSHQGQIYQLFF.

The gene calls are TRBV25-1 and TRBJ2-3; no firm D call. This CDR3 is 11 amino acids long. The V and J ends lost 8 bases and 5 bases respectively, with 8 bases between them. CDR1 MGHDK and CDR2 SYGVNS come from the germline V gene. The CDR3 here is CASPSGDTQYF. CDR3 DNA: TGTGCCAGCCCATCAGGAGATACGCAGTATTTT.

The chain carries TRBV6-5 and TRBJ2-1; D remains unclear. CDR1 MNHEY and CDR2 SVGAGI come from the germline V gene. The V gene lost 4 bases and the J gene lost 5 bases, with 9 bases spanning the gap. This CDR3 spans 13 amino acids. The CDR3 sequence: CASSSVYDNEQFF. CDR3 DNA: TGTGCCAGCAGTTCCGTCTACGACAATGAGCAGTTCTTC.